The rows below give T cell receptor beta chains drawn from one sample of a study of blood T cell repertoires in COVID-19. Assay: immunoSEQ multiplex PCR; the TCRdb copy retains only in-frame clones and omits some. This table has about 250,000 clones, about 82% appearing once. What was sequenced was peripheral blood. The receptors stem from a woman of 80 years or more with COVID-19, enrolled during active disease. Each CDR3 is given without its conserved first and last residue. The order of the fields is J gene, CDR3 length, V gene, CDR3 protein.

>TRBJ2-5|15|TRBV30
AWSPPDRAGGPKTQY
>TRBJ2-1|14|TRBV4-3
ASSRLLGGGYNEQF
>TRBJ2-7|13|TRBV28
ASSLPGHGTYEQY
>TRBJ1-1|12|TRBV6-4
ASTPTNMNTEAF
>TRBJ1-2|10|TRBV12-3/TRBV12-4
ASRSLNYGYT
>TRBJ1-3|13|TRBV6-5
ASSYKGASGNTIY
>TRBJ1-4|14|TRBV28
ASRSFGAGENEKLF
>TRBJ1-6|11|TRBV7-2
ASNGQGGEPLH
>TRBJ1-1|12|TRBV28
ASSLRRPNTEAF
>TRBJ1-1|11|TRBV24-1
ATSEPTGTEAF
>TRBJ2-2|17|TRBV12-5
ASGYQGGGPYSNTGELF
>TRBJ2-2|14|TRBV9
ASSLTPMANTGELF
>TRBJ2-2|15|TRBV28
ASSPSPGQGDTGELF
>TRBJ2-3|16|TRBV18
ASSPLSGAAGSTDTQY
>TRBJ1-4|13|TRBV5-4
ASSSGTATNEKLF
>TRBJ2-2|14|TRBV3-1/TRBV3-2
ASSLAGGSFGGELF
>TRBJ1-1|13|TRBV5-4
ASSLGGGGRLEAF
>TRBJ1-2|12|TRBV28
ASSLRDRGPGYT
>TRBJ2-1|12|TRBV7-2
ASSFTLVQNEQF
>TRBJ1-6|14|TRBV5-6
ASSSLDRGRGSPLH
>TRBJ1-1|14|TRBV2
ASSGAGTGPNTEAF
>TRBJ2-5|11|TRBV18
ASSPTLQETQY
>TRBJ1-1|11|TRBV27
ASSPFGGIEAF
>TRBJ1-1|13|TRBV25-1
ASSDFSLQNTEAF
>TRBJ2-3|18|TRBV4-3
ASSQDALGGGYSSTDTQY
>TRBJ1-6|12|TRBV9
ASSEQGGNSPLH
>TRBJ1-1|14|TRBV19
ASSPPDRRWNTEAF
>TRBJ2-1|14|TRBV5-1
ASSLGRTGDYNEQF
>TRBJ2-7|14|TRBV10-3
AISGEGTGQTYEQY